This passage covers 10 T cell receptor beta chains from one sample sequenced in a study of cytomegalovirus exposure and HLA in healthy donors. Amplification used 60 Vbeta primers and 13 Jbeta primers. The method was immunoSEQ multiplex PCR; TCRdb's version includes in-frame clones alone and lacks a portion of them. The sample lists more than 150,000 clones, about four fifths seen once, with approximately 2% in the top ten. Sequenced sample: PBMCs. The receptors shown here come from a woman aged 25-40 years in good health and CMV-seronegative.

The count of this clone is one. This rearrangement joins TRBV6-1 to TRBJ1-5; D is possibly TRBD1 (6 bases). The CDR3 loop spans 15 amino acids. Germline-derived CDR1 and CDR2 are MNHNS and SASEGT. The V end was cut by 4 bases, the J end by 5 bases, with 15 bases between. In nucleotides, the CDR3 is TGTGCCAGCAGTGGGCCAGGAAGGGGGTATCAGCCCCAGCATTTT. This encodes CASSGPGRGYQPQHF.

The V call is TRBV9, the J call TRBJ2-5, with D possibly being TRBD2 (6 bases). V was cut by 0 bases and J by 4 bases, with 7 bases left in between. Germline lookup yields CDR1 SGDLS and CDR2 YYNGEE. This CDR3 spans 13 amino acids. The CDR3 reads CASSVVGGETQYF. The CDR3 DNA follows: TGTGCCAGCAGCGTAGTCGGGGGAGAGACCCAGTACTTC.

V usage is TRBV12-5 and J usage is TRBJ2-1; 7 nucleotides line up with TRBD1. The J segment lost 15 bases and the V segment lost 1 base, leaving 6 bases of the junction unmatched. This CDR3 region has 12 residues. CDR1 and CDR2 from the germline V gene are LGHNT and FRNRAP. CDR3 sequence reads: CASGLARTGWFF. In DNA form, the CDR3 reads TGTGCTAGTGGTTTGGCCCGGACAGGTTGGTTCTTC.

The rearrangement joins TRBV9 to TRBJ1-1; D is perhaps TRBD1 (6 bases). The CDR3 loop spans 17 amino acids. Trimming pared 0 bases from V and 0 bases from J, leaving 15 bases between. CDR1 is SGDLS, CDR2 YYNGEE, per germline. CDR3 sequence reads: CASSVARGRDLNTEAFF. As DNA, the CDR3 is TGTGCCAGCAGCGTAGCCAGGGGCAGGGATCTGAACACTGAAGCTTTCTTT.

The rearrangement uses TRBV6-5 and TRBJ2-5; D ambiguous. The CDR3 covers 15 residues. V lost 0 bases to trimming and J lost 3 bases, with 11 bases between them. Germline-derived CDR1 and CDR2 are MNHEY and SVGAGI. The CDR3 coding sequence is TGTGCCAGCAGTTACTCGGAACTAAACAAAGAGACCCAGTACTTC. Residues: CASSYSELNKETQYF.

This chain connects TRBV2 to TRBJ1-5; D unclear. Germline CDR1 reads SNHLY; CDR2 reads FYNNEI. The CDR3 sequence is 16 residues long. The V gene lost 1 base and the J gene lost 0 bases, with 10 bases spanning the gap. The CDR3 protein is CASSEGTGDSNQPQHF. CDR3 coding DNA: TGTGCCAGCAGTGAAGGGACTGGCGATAGCAATCAGCCCCAGCATTTT.

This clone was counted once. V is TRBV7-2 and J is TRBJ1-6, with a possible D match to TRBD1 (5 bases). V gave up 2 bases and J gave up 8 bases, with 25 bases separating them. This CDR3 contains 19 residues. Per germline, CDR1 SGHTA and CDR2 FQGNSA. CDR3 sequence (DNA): TGTGCCAGCAGCTTACGGAGCTCCACAGTTAGGGGCCGGGATTCACCCCTCCACTTT. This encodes CASSLRSSTVRGRDSPLHF.

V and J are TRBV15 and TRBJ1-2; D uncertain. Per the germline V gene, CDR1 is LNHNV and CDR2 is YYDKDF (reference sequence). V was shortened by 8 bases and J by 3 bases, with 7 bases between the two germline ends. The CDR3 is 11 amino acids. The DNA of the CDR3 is TGTGCCACCCGAGACTACTATGGCTACACCTTC. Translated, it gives CATRDYYGYTF.

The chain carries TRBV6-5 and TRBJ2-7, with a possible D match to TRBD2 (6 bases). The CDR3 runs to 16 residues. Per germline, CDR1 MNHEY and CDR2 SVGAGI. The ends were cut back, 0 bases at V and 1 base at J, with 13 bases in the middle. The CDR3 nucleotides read TGTGCCAGCAGTTACTCGGCTCTAGCGCGGTCCTACGAGCAGTACTTC. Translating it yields CASSYSALARSYEQYF.

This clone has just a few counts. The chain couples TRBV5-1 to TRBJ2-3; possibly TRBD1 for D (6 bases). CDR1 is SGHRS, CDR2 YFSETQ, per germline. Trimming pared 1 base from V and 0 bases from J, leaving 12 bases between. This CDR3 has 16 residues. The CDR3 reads CASSLLGGLSTDTQYF. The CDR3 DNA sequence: TGCGCCAGCAGCTTGCTTGGGGGCCTTAGCACAGATACGCAGTATTTT.